This T cell receptor beta chain was recovered during a study of shared clonotypes between healthy human individuals. The donors, healthy adults who were HIV-negative, had experienced no recent acute infections or vaccinations. Clones were sequenced by immunoSEQ multiplex PCR, and TCRdb holds only the in-frame ones, with some missing. The sample holds about 2.4 million clones; roughly 93% are singletons and the top ten take 0.36%. This receptor was obtained from a man younger than 35 in good health. Some clones in this sample may be carry-over from other donors' samples. Sequencing was carried out using naive CD4+ T cells from PBMCs. The sample's subset: CD45RA+ positively selected.

The CDR3 DNA reads as TGTGCCAGCAGCCCTGGACAGTCTGACGCTGGCTACACCTTC. Amino acids: CASSPGQSDAGYTF. This rearrangement joins TRBV9 to TRBJ1-2; D may be TRBD1 (6 bases). This CDR3 has 14 amino acids. V lost 4 bases to trimming and J lost 7 bases, with 17 bases between them. CDR1 and CDR2 (germline): SGDLS, YYNGEE.